The present TCR beta chain was sequenced within a study of CD8+ T cells in alopecia areata. Overall study results and limits: Scalp clonality and expanded CD8+ clones among the top 100 were significantly decreased by tofacitinib. Numerous expanded lesional clones remained in scalp and blood during tofacitinib. A single nonresponder leaves the baseline CD8+ expansion link to response uncertain. More clonal than normal scalp was lesional scalp, particularly alopecia totalis/universalis.

Note on this clone: Its cognate antigen is unknown.

The treatment is: oral pan-JAK inhibitor, 5-10 mg twice daily. RNA was extracted and reverse transcribed into cDNA as the sequencing template. This table comes from immunoSEQ multiplex PCR, and its TCRdb copy is limited to in-frame clones, with some not included. The table has approximately 280,000 clones, roughly 60% seen once; the top ten hold under 2%. CDR1 GTSNPN and CDR2 SVGIG come from the germline V gene (reference sequence). Germline trimming cut 2 bases from V and 4 bases from J; bases unmatched to any gene: 2. The CDR3 is 13 residues long. The receptor was derived from a human donor with alopecia areata. The rearrangement links TRBV30 to TRBJ2-3, with 8 nucleotides matching TRBD2. The starting material was CD4+ T cells sorted from blood, obtained at week 24, from a patient treated with tofacitinib. CDR3 in DNA: TGTGCCTGGAGTCGGGGGGGCCCAGATACGCAGTATTTT. It yields the protein CAWSRGGPDTQYF.